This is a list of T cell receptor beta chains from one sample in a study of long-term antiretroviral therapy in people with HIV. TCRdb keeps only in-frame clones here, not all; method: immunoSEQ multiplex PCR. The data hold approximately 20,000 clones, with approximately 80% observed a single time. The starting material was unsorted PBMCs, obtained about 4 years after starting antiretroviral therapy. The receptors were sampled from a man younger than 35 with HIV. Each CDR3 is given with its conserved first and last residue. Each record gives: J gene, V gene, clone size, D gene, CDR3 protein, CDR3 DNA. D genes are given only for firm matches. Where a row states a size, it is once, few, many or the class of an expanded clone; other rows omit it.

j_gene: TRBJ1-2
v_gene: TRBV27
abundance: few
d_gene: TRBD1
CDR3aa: CASSSWTGDGYTF
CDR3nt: TGTGCCAGCAGTTCTTGGACAGGGGATGGCTACACCTTC

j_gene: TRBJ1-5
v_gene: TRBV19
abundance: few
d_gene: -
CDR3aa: CASRASAGFWQPQHF
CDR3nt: TGTGCCAGTAGGGCGTCCGCAGGGTTTTGGCAGCCCCAGCATTTT

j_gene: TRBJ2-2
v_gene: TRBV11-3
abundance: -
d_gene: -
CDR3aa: CASSLTTATGELFF
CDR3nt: TGTGCCAGCTCCTTGACGACAGCTACCGGGGAGCTGTTTTTT

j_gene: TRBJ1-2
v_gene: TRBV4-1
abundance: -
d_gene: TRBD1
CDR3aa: CASSIGQGEGYGYTF
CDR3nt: TGCGCCAGCAGCATCGGACAGGGCGAGGGCTATGGCTACACCTTC

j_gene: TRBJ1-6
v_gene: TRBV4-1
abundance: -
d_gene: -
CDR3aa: CASSQDPQGKVFSPLHF
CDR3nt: TGCGCCAGCAGCCAAGATCCGCAGGGGAAGGTGTTCTCACCCCTCCACTTT

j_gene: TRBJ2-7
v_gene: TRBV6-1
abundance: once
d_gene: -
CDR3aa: CASSEVAQVSYEQYF
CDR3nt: TGTGCCAGCAGTGAAGTCGCACAGGTCTCCTACGAGCAGTACTTC

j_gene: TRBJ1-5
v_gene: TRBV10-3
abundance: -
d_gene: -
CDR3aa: CAISEGGDSNQPQHF
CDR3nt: TGTGCCATCAGTGAGGGAGGGGATAGCAATCAGCCCCAGCATTTT

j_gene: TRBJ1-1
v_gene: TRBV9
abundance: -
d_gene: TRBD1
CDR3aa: CASSVAYRGTEAFF
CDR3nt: TGTGCCAGCAGCGTAGCGTACAGGGGAACTGAAGCTTTCTTT

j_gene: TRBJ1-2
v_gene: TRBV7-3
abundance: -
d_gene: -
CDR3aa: CASSLRAGQYYGYTF
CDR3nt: TGTGCCAGCAGCTTAAGGGCAGGACAGTACTATGGCTACACCTTC

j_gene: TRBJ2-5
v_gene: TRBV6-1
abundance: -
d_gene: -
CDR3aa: CASSEFGGQETQYF
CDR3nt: TGTGCCAGCAGTGAATTTGGGGGGCAAGAGACCCAGTACTTC

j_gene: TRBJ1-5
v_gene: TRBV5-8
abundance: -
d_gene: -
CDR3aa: CASSLVQGPQPQHF
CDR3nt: TGTGCCAGCAGCTTGGTGCAGGGGCCTCAGCCCCAGCATTTT

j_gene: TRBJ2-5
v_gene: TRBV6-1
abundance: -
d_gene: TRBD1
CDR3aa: CASRMGQPQETQYF
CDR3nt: TGTGCCAGCAGGATGGGACAGCCCCAAGAGACCCAGTACTTC

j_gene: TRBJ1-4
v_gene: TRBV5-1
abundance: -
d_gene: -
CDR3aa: CASSLGGGDEKLFF
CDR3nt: TGCGCCAGCAGCTTGGGAGGCGGGGATGAAAAACTGTTTTTT

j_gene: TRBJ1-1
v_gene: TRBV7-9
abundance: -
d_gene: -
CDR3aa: CASSSSSGVDTEAFF
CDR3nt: TGTGCCAGCAGCTCCAGTTCAGGGGTTGACACTGAAGCTTTCTTT

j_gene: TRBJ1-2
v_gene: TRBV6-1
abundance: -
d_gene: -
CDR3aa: CASRDPGAHYGYTF
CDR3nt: TGTGCCAGCAGAGACCCAGGGGCGCATTATGGCTACACCTTC

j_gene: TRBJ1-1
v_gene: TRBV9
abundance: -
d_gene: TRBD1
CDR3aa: CASSVDPGQSMNTEAFF
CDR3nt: TGTGCCAGCAGCGTAGATCCGGGACAGTCCATGAACACTGAAGCTTTCTTT

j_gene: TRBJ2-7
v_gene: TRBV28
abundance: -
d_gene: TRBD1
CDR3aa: CASSWTGLVSYEQYF
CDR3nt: TGTGCCAGCAGTTGGACAGGGCTTGTCTCCTACGAGCAGTACTTC

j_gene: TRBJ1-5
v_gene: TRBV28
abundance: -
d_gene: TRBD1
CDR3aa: CASSLWAGGSQPQHF
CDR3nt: TGTGCCAGCAGTTTATGGGCAGGGGGGTCTCAGCCCCAGCATTTT

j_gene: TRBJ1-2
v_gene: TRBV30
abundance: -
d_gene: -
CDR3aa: CAWSATLNYGYTF
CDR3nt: TGTGCCTGGAGTGCGACGCTAAACTATGGCTACACCTTC

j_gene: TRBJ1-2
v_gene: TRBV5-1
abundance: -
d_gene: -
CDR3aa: CASSSTVDGYTF
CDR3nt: TGCGCCAGCAGCAGCACAGTGGATGGCTACACCTTC

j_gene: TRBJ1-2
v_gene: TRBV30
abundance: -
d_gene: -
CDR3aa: CAWSGGNYGYTF
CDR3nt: TGTGCCTGGAGTGGAGGGAACTATGGCTACACCTTC

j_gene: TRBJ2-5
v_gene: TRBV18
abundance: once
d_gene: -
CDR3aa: CASSPPGRSETQYF
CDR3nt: TGTGCCAGCTCACCACCGGGCAGGTCCGAGACCCAGTACTTC

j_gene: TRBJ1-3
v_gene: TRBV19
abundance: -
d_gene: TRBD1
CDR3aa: CASRIQGANSGNTIYF
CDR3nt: TGTGCCAGTAGGATACAGGGGGCAAACTCTGGAAACACCATATATTTT

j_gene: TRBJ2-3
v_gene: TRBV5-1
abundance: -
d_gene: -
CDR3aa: CASSLHGGSSTDTQYF
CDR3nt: TGCGCCAGCAGCTTGCACGGGGGTTCTAGCACAGATACGCAGTATTTT

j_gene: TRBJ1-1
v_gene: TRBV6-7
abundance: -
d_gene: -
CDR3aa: CASSVRDGLGAFF
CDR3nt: TGTGCCAGCAGTGTCCGGGACGGCCTGGGTGCTTTCTTT

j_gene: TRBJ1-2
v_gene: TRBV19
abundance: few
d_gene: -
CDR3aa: CASSPGYGYTF
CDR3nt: TGTGCCAGCTCCCCAGGCTATGGCTACACCTTC

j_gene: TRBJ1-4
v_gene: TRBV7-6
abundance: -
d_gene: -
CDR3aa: CASSFSGNNEKLFF
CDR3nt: TGTGCCAGCAGCTTTTCGGGGAATAATGAAAAACTGTTTTTT

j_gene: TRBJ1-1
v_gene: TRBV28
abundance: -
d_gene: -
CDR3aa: CASSERRPWAEAFF
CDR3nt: TGTGCCAGCAGTGAGCGACGGCCTTGGGCTGAAGCTTTCTTT

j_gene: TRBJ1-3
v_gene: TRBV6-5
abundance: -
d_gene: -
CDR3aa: CASSYSAGAPGNTIYF
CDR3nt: TGTGCCAGCAGTTACTCCGCAGGGGCCCCTGGAAACACCATATATTTT

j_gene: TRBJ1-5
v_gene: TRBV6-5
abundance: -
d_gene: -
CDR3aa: CASRKAIGSNQPQHF
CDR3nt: TGTGCCAGCAGAAAAGCCATCGGGAGCAATCAGCCCCAGCATTTT

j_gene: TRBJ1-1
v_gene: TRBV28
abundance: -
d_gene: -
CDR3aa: CASSPGKLGSTFF
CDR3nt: TGTGCCAGCAGCCCCGGGAAACTTGGGTCCACTTTCTTT

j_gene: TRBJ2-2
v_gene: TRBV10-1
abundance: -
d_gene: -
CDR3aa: CASSESQGNTGELFF
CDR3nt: TGCGCCAGCAGTGAGTCCCAGGGGAACACCGGGGAGCTGTTTTTT

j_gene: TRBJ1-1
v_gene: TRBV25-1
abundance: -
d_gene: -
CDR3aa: CASRSQGTTEAFF
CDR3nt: TGTGCCAGCAGGAGTCAAGGGACCACTGAAGCTTTCTTT

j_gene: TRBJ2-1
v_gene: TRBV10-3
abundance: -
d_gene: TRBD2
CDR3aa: CAISEEAGDYNEQFF
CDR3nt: TGTGCCATCAGTGAGGAAGCGGGGGACTACAATGAGCAGTTCTTC

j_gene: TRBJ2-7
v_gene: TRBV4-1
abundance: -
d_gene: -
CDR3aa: CASSSSSYEQYF
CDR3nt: TGCGCCAGCAGCTCAAGCTCCTACGAGCAGTACTTC

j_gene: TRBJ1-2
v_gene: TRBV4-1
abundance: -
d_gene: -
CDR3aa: CASSQDQGRKSYTF
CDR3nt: TGCGCCAGCAGCCAAGACCAGGGAAGGAAAAGCTACACCTTC

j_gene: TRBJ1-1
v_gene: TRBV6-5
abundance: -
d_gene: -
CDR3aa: CASSYSRVITEAFF
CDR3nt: TGTGCCAGCAGTTACTCAAGGGTGATCACTGAAGCTTTCTTT

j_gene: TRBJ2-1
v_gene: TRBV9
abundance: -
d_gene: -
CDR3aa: CASSVATGNEQFF
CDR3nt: TGTGCCAGCAGCGTGGCAACAGGGAATGAGCAGTTCTTC

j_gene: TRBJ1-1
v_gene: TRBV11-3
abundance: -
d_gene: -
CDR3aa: CASSLWGDTEAFF
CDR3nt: TGTGCCAGCAGCTTATGGGGGGACACTGAAGCTTTCTTT

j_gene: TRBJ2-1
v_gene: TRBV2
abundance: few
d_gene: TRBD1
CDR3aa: CATVRDRGYNEQFF
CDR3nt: TGTGCCACCGTACGGGACAGGGGCTACAATGAGCAGTTCTTC

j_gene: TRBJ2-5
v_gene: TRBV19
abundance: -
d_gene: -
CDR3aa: CASSISGAETQYF
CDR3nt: TGTGCCAGTAGTATATCGGGGGCAGAGACCCAGTACTTC

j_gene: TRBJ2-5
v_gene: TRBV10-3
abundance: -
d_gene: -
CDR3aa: CAISSLGGAPETQYF
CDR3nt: TGTGCCATCAGTTCCCTAGGGGGGGCTCCGGAGACCCAGTACTTC

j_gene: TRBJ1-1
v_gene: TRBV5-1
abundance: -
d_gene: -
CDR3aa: CASSLAGPNTEAFF
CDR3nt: TGCGCCAGCAGCTTGGCAGGCCCGAACACTGAAGCTTTCTTT

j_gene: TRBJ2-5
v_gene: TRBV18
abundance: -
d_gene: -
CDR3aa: CASSPGDQETQYF
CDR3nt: TGTGCCAGCTCACCAGGTGATCAAGAGACCCAGTACTTC

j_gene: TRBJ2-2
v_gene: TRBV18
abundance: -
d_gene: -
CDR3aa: CASSPYSNTGELFF
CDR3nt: TGTGCCAGCTCACCTTACTCGAACACCGGGGAGCTGTTTTTT

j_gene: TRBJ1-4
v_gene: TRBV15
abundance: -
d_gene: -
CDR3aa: CATSGQYDKNEKLFF
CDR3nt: TGTGCCACCAGCGGACAATATGATAAAAATGAAAAACTGTTTTTT

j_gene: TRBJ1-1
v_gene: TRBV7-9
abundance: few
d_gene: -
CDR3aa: CASSLGYGVGTEAFF
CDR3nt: TGTGCCAGCAGCTTAGGTTATGGAGTTGGGACTGAAGCTTTCTTT